This T cell receptor beta chain was profiled in a study of T cell responses to AZD1222 COVID-19 vaccine. V was clipped by 1 base and J by 2 bases; unmatched bases: 9. Germline V gene sequence: CDR1 SGHTA, CDR2 FQGNSA. This CDR3 is 17 amino acids long. The protocol was immunoSEQ multiplex PCR, while the TCRdb copy is restricted to in-frame clones and leaves out a portion. The sample yields about 76,000 clones, over 65% seen once. Regarding this clone: Its specificity is unknown.

The study's findings and limits: Reportedly, nearly half the spike-specific TCRs target unmutated variant regions. Among AZD1222 vaccinees, only six were seropositive at baseline.

The J gene is TRBJ2-5, the V gene TRBV7-2, with 8 bases that match TRBD1. This TCR derives from an adult who received the MenACWY meningococcal vaccine as a control. This sample comprised peripheral blood, obtained 28 days after the second dose of the MenACWY control vaccine. The CDR3 loop reads CASSLGPAGGFQETQYF. CDR3 DNA sequence: TGTGCCAGCAGCTTAGGACCGGCAGGGGGCTTTCAAGAGACCCAGTACTTC. The variable domain in full, with the rest retrieved from reference TRBV7-2 and TRBJ2-5, is GAGVSQSPSNKVTEKGKDVELRCDPISGHTALYWYRQSLGQGLEFLIYFQGNSAPDKSGLPSDRFSAERTGGSVSTLTIQRTQQEDSAVYLCASSLGPAGGFQETQYFGPGTRLLVL.